This T cell receptor beta chain was observed in a study of T cell responses to AZD1222 COVID-19 vaccine. There are 15 residues in the CDR3. Germline CDR1 and CDR2: SGHRS and YFSETQ. The germline V and J ends were trimmed by 0 bases and 0 bases, with 7 bases remaining between them. Some clones are missing from TCRdb's copy, which holds only in-frame ones; the method was immunoSEQ multiplex PCR. The sample lists some 130,000 clones, about 90% seen once, with around a sixth in the top ten. The chain employs TRBV5-1 and TRBJ1-3; D not certain. This specimen was peripheral blood, taken on day 0 of MenACWY control vaccination. The sequence was obtained from an adult in good health. CDR3 nucleotide sequence: TGCGCCAGCAGCTTGGCCCTAGGCTCTGGAAACACCATATATTTT. The encoded protein is CASSLALGSGNTIYF.